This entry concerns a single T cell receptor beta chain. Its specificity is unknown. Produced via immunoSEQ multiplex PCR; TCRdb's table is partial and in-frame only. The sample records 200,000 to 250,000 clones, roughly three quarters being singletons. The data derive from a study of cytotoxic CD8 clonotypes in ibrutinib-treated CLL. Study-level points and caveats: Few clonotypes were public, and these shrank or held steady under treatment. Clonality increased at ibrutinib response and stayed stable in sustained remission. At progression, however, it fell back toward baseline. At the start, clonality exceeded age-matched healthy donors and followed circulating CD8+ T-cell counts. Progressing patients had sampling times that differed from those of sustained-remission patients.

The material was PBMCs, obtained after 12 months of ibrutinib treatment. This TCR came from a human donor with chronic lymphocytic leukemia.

CDR3 in DNA: TGTGCCAGCAGCTTAGCATCCAGGGATACGCAGTATTTT. Translation gives CASSLASRDTQYF. The chain has TRBV7-9 and TRBJ2-3, with unresolved D. Trimming cost V 0 bases and J 6 bases, with 7 bases left between them. Germline CDR1 reads SEHNR; CDR2 reads FQNEAQ (reference sequence). The CDR3 contains 13 residues. Based on the CDR3 plus reference TRBV7-9 and TRBJ2-3, the full variable domain is DTGVSQNPRHKITKRGQNVTFRCDPISEHNRLYWYRQTLGQGPEFLTYFQNEAQLEKSRLLSDRFSAERPKGSFSTLEIQRTEQGDSAMYLCASSLASRDTQYFGPGTRLTVL.